This is a list of T cell receptor beta chains from one sample in a study of breast tumors, draining lymph nodes, adjacent tissues. TCRdb independently ran MiXCR on the multiplex PCR reads; one entry per CDR3 protein. The repertoire holds some 140,000 distinct CDR3 sequences, 21% seen once, with 2.2% in the top ten. The sample was axillary lymph node tissue. The receptors here all came from a female donor with breast cancer. Some clones in this sample may be carry-over from other donors' samples. Both conserved end residues are part of each CDR3. Fields, in order: J gene, V gene, D gene, clone size, CDR3 DNA, CDR3 protein. A D gene is named only where the DNA matches it firmly. A row's size may be missing; if present it is once, few, many or a size class.

>TRBJ2-3|TRBV6-1|NA|many
TGTGCCAGCAGCCTAGGACATGCTGATACAGATACGCAGTATTTT
CASSLGHADTDTQYF
>TRBJ2-7|TRBV27|NA|few
TGTGCCAGCAGTCTTACGACGGGACTGATCTACGAGCAGTACTTC
CASSLTTGLIYEQYF
>TRBJ2-1|TRBV4-1|NA|few
TGCGCCAACAGCCAAGGAATTCGGGAGGGGGCCGATGAGCAGTTCTTC
CANSQGIREGADEQFF
>TRBJ2-1|TRBV20-1|TRBD2|many
TGCAGTGCTAGAGATTGGCGCGGGACTACCCCCTACAATGAGCAGTTCTTC
CSARDWRGTTPYNEQFF
>TRBJ2-1|TRBV24-1|TRBD1|many
TGTGCCACCAGTGGGGGTTCGGACAGGAGAGTGAATGAGCAGTTCTTC
CATSGGSDRRVNEQFF
>TRBJ1-3|TRBV4-2|NA|NA
TGTGTCAGCAGCCAAGTCGCGGGGCCCGGAAACACCATATATTTT
CVSSQVAGPGNTIYF
>TRBJ2-1|TRBV6-1|NA|many
TGTGCCAGCGTCTCTAGCCTCTACTACAATGAGCAGTTCTTC
CASVSSLYYNEQFF
>TRBJ2-2|TRBV13|TRBD1|few
TGTGCCAGCAGCTTAGGACAGGGGGCGCCCGGGGAGCTGTTTTTT
CASSLGQGAPGELFF
>TRBJ2-7|TRBV3-1|TRBD2|many
TGTGCCAGCAGCCCGGGACTAGCGGTCTCCGAGCAGTACTTC
CASSPGLAVSEQYF
>TRBJ2-7|TRBV20-1|TRBD1|many
TGCAGTGCCGAGGGACAGGTTTGGGAGCAGTACTTC
CSAEGQVWEQYF
>TRBJ1-5|TRBV19|NA|few
TGTGCCAGTAGTATCGGGCGCAATCAGCCCCAGCATTTT
CASSIGRNQPQHF
>TRBJ2-2|TRBV10-3|NA|many
TGTGCCATCGACAGGGAGGTCGGGGAGCTGTTTTTT
CAIDREVGELFF
>TRBJ2-7|TRBV28|NA|many
TGTGCCAGCAGCCAATACGGACGGGGCTCTCGGGGGCAGTACTTC
CASSQYGRGSRGQYF
>TRBJ2-2|TRBV3-1|NA|few
TGTGCCAGCAGCCATTTCTCAGGGGAGCTGTTTTTT
CASSHFSGELFF
>TRBJ2-1|TRBV7-6|NA|many
TGTGCCAGCAGCAACCTCGCGGAGGAGCAGTTCTTC
CASSNLAEEQFF
>TRBJ2-4|TRBV11-2|TRBD1|NA
TGTGCCAGCAGCTCGTGGACAGGGGGCATAGCCAAAAACATTCAGTACTTC
CASSSWTGGIAKNIQYF
>TRBJ2-7|TRBV20-1|TRBD2|many
TGCAGTGCTAGAGTCAGCGGGAAGTACGAGCAGTACTTC
CSARVSGKYEQYF
>TRBJ2-7|TRBV19|TRBD1|many
TGTGCCAGTAGTCCGAGGACAGGGATGGCATACGAGCAGTACTTC
CASSPRTGMAYEQYF
>TRBJ2-7|TRBV20-1|NA|many
TGCAGTGCTCCCCTTTACGCTGGCGACGAGCAGTACTTC
CSAPLYAGDEQYF
>TRBJ2-7|TRBV5-1|NA|many
TGCGCCAGCAGCTTGGGCCAGCGGGACAACGAGCAGTACTTC
CASSLGQRDNEQYF
>TRBJ1-2|TRBV3-1|TRBD1|NA
TGTGCCAGCAGCCAATCGACAGGGGAAAAAGGCTACACCTTC
CASSQSTGEKGYTF
>TRBJ1-6|TRBV28|NA|few
TGTGCCAGCAGTTCTCCACCGGGGACTGATTCACCCCTCCACTTT
CASSSPPGTDSPLHF
>TRBJ2-1|TRBV7-8|NA|many
TGTGCCAGCAGCTACCATCCAGTCGCTGAGCAGTTCTTC
CASSYHPVAEQFF
>TRBJ2-7|TRBV6-1|NA|many
TGTGCCAGCACTCCCAGGACAGCGAACTACGAGCAGTACTTC
CASTPRTANYEQYF
>TRBJ2-1|TRBV7-2|NA|NA
TGTGCCAGCAGCTTAGACGTGGGTGGGCGGAGTGAGCAGTTCTTC
CASSLDVGGRSEQFF
>TRBJ1-2|TRBV6-1|NA|NA
TGTGCCAGCAGTGTCGGGAGGGGAGACTATGGCCACACCTTC
CASSVGRGDYGHTF
>TRBJ2-1|TRBV9|NA|many
TGTGCCAGCAGCGTAGAGAGACCAGACAATGAGCAGTTCTTC
CASSVERPDNEQFF
>TRBJ2-1|TRBV5-1|NA|many
TGCGCCAGCAGCGGCCCCTCTCTGGATCAGCAGTTCTTC
CASSGPSLDQQFF
>TRBJ1-3|TRBV28|TRBD1|many
TGTGCCAGCAGTCCCACAGGGGAGGGTGGAAACACCATATATTTT
CASSPTGEGGNTIYF
>TRBJ2-3|TRBV20-1|TRBD2|many
TGCAGTGCTAGAGCGCTAGCGGGAGGTTCGGATACGCAGTATTTT
CSARALAGGSDTQYF